These 21 T cell receptor beta chains were sequenced from one sample in a study of control samples from healthy donors and cancer patients. The protocol was immunoSEQ multiplex PCR, while the TCRdb copy is restricted to in-frame clones and leaves out a portion. The sample consists of roughly 150,000 clones, almost 90% of them appearing once. What was sequenced was blood. All receptors come from a man younger than 35 in good health.

This clone was recorded only once. The genes are TRBV19 and TRBJ2-2, with D uncertain. Germline-derived CDR1 and CDR2 are LNHDA and SQIVND (reference sequence). CDR3 length: 17 amino acids. V dropped 7 bases and J dropped 2 bases, with 20 bases sitting between them. CDR3 coding DNA: TGTGCCAGTACCACGCGCGCCGGAAGATATAACACCGGGGAGCTGTTTTTT. The encoded protein is CASTTRAGRYNTGELFF.

This clone was seen once. The V gene is TRBV7-2, the J gene TRBJ1-1, with TRBD1 identical over 8 bases. Germline CDR1 and CDR2: SGHTA and FQGNSA. This CDR3 has 14 residues. V gave up 7 bases and J gave up 3 bases; unmatched junction bases: 7. CDR3 DNA sequence: TGTGCCAGCAACCGACAGGGGATAGACACTGAAGCTTTCTTT. Amino acid sequence: CASNRQGIDTEAFF.

This rearrangement joins TRBV7-9 to TRBJ2-7; possible D gene TRBD1, 5 bases. The CDR3 sequence is 15 residues long. Germline CDR1 is SEHNR and CDR2 is FQNEAQ (reference sequence). V lost 4 bases to trimming and J lost 5 bases, with 18 bases between them. The CDR3 loop reads CASSWGVGAEDEQYF. CDR3 DNA sequence: TGTGCCAGCAGCTGGGGCGTAGGGGCCGAGGACGAGCAGTACTTC.

The CDR3 is CASSPLPAGTEAFF. CDR3 sequence (DNA): TGTGCCAGCTCACCATTACCGGCCGGGACTGAAGCTTTCTTT. The rearrangement uses TRBV18 and TRBJ1-1, with unresolved D. The CDR3 totals 14 residues. The germline gives CDR1 KGHSH, CDR2 LQKENI. Trimming pared 2 bases from V and 5 bases from J, leaving 12 bases between.

The V gene is TRBV6-5, the J gene TRBJ2-7; D call uncertain. The CDR3 has 12 residues. V lost 7 bases and J 5 bases, leaving 12 bases between the germline ends. Germline V gives CDR1 MNHEY, CDR2 SVGAGI. Here the CDR3 reads CASTLGPHEQYF. CDR3 sequence (DNA): TGTGCCAGCACCCTTGGTCCCCACGAGCAGTACTTC.

The rearrangement links TRBV4-2 to TRBJ1-2, with 10 bases identical to TRBD1. Looked up from germline, CDR1 is LGHNA and CDR2 is YNFKEQ. The V and J ends lost 0 bases and 8 bases, in that order; junction bases with no gene match: 6. The CDR3 runs to 15 residues. CDR3 DNA sequence: TGTGCCAGCAGCCAAGATCAGACAGGGGGCGCGGGCTACACCTTC. This codes for CASSQDQTGGAGYTF.

The J gene is TRBJ1-3, the V gene TRBV11-2, with D possibly TRBD1 on 5 matching bases. The CDR3 is 14 amino acids. Between the trimmed V and J ends, which lost 4 bases and 0 bases, there was a span of 7 bases. CDR1 and CDR2 from the germline V gene are SGHAT and FQNNGV. The CDR3 DNA reads TGTGCCAGCAGCTCTGACAGCTCTGGAAACACCATATATTTT. The encoded protein is CASSSDSSGNTIYF.

The rearrangement uses TRBV5-4 and TRBJ1-1, with D possibly matching TRBD1 (5 bases). The CDR3 has 15 amino acids. V lost 5 bases, J lost 2 bases, and 16 bases lay in between. Germline-derived CDR1 and CDR2 are SGHNT and YYREEE (reference sequence). The CDR3 sequence is CASRPGGTVNTEAFF. CDR3 bases: TGTGCCAGCAGACCGGGGGGAACAGTTAACACTGAAGCTTTCTTT.

V and J are TRBV19 and TRBJ2-7, with 9 bases fitting TRBD2. Germline values: CDR1 LNHDA, CDR2 SQIVND (reference sequence). J gave up 5 bases and V 6 bases, and 11 bases lay outside the gene matches. The CDR3 extends over 15 amino acids. The CDR3 reads CASRASAGGPDEQYF. The CDR3 region has the DNA TGTGCCAGTAGAGCGTCGGCGGGGGGGCCCGACGAGCAGTACTTC.

V and J are TRBV4-2 and TRBJ2-1, with a tentative D call TRBD2 (7 bases). Germline loops: CDR1 LGHNA, CDR2 YNFKEQ. V was trimmed by 0 bases and J by 4 bases, leaving 13 bases between them. CDR3 size: 16 residues. CDR3 sequence: CASSQEGGGLYNEQFF. In DNA form, the CDR3 reads TGTGCCAGCAGCCAAGAAGGCGGGGGCCTTTACAATGAGCAGTTCTTC.

The genes are TRBV13 and TRBJ1-1, with a weak D call TRBD1 (5 bases). Trimming removed 3 bases from V and 1 base from J, with 9 bases in between. The CDR3 has 14 amino acids. CDR1 is PRHDT and CDR2 is FYEKMQ in the germline V gene (reference sequence). DNA for the CDR3: TGTGCCAGCAGCTTTGTTACAGGGAACACTGAAGCTTTCTTT. This gives the protein CASSFVTGNTEAFF.

The J gene is TRBJ2-1, the V gene TRBV6-5, with D possibly TRBD2 on 5 matching bases. The V gene lost 7 bases and the J gene lost 0 bases, with 10 bases spanning the gap. The CDR3 covers 14 residues. Germline CDR1 MNHEY, CDR2 SVGAGI. The CDR3 nucleotides are TGTGCCAGCATGAGAGGGAGCTCCTACAATGAGCAGTTCTTC. Its translation: CASMRGSSYNEQFF.

The chain employs TRBV12-3 or TRBV12-4 and TRBJ2-7, with TRBD1 as a possible D gene (5 bases). Trimming shortened V by 3 bases and J by 6 bases, and 9 bases separated the two germline ends. The CDR3 sequence is 12 residues long. The CDR3 loop reads CASSFSGIEQYF. CDR3 sequence (DNA): TGTGCCAGCAGTTTCTCAGGGATCGAGCAGTACTTC.

This chain uses TRBV11-1 with TRBJ2-7; D may be TRBD2 (7 bases). CDR3 length: 14 amino acids. Per the germline V gene, CDR1 is SGHAT and CDR2 is FQDESV (reference sequence). Trimming left V 5 bases short and J 2 bases short, with 13 bases between. In nucleotides, the CDR3 is TGTGCCAGCAGCCATCCCGGGGGGCCCTACGAGCAGTACTTC. This translates into CASSHPGGPYEQYF.

J is TRBJ2-7 and V is TRBV19, with a possible D match to TRBD2 (5 bases). Trimming removed 8 bases from V and 6 bases from J, with 14 bases in between. Germline V gene data show CDR1 as LNHDA and CDR2 as SQIVND (reference sequence). The CDR3 extends over 12 amino acids. CDR3 DNA sequence: TGTGCCAGTGGCCCCGGAGGTCTCGAGCAGTACTTC. Its protein is CASGPGGLEQYF.

The chain carries TRBV7-2 and TRBJ2-5; 9 bases map to TRBD2. The CDR3 runs 17 residues. Germline CDR1 SGHTA, CDR2 FQGNSA. V lost 1 base to trimming and J lost 6 bases; unmatched junction nucleotides: 12. This CDR3 reads CASSLDRSRGGVKTQYF. DNA of the CDR3: TGTGCCAGCAGCTTAGATCGCTCGCGGGGGGGAGTAAAGACCCAGTACTTC.

This chain connects TRBV30 to TRBJ2-2; 7 nucleotides match TRBD1. Losses at the gene ends were 2 bases for V and 3 bases for J; bases not matched to a gene: 3. The CDR3 totals 14 residues. Germline V gives CDR1 GTSNPN, CDR2 SVGIG (reference sequence). The CDR3 here is CAWSLTGYTGELFF. The CDR3 bases are TGTGCCTGGAGTCTGACAGGGTACACCGGGGAGCTGTTTTTT.

J is TRBJ1-1 and V is TRBV7-2, with a tentative D call TRBD1 (5 bases). The CDR3 totals 14 residues. The V gene's germline CDR1 is SGHTA and CDR2 FQGNSA. Trimming shortened V by 3 bases and J by 1 base, and 9 bases separated the two germline ends. Written as DNA, the CDR3 is TGTGCCAGCAGCTTGGGGCCCCCGAACACTGAAGCTTTCTTT. This translates into CASSLGPPNTEAFF.

This chain joins TRBV5-5 and TRBJ2-5; no firm D call. V was pared by 3 bases and J by 1 base, with 16 bases between. The CDR3 runs to 16 residues. Germline V gene data show CDR1 as SGHKS and CDR2 as YYEKEE (reference sequence). The CDR3 protein is CASSSDIISSQETQYF. In nucleotides, the CDR3 is TGTGCCAGCAGCTCCGATATAATATCTTCCCAAGAGACCCAGTACTTC.

The CDR3 DNA follows: TGCGCCAGCAGCCAGCCGGAGGGTGGATTTGAAAAACTGTTTTTT. Protein product: CASSQPEGGFEKLFF. The chain uses TRBV5-1 and TRBJ1-4; D is uncertain. Between the trimmed V and J ends, which lost 4 bases and 7 bases, there was a span of 17 bases. Germline V CDR1 and CDR2: SGHRS, YFSETQ. This CDR3 has 15 amino acids.

The rearrangement uses TRBV6-2 or TRBV6-3 and TRBJ1-2; D not resolved. Trimming stripped 2 bases from V and 8 bases from J, with 15 bases between. This CDR3 has 14 residues. Germline CDR1 MNHEY, CDR2 SVGEGT. CDR3 loop: CASSYPQTRMGYTF. As DNA, the CDR3 is TGTGCCAGCAGTTACCCGCAGACAAGGATGGGCTACACCTTC.